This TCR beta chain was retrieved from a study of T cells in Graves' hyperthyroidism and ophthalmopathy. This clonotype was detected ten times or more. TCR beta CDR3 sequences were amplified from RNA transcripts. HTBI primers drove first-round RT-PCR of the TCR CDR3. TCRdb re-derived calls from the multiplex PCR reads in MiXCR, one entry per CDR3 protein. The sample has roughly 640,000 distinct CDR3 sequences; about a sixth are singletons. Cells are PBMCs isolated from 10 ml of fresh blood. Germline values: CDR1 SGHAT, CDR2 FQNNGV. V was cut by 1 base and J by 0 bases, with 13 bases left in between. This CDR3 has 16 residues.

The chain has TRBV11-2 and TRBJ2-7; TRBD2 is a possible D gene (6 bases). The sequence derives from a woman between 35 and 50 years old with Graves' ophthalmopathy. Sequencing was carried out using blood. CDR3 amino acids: CASSLVGSGSSYEQYF. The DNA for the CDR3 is TGTGCCAGCAGCTTAGTGGGTAGCGGCAGCTCCTACGAGCAGTACTTC.